This paragraph covers one T cell receptor beta chain sequence. What it recognizes is unknown. Relative to the germline gene, one junction end is altered; a read error may explain this. This sample is part of a study of PD-1 blockade in mismatch repair-deficient tumors. The wider study: Enrolled about 2013-2016, patients had progressing, pretreated mismatch repair-deficient cancers of about a dozen types. Study findings and constraints: Tumor-resident clones, often undetectable pretreatment in blood, expanded then contracted after pembrolizumab.

PCR or immunohistochemistry showed mismatch repair deficiency in every enrolled patient. The TCR-sequenced patients were three responders to pembrolizumab. The table came from immunoSEQ multiplex PCR; TCRdb's copy has only in-frame clones and leaves some out. The repertoire includes some 120,000 clones, almost 90% of them detected once, and about 11% sits in the top ten. This CDR3 comprises 14 residues. Per the germline V gene, CDR1 is SGHTA and CDR2 is FQGTGA. This TCR was recovered from an adult with mismatch repair-deficient cancer. The chain recombines TRBV7-3 with TRBJ2-7; 10 bases align to TRBD2. The sample was peripheral blood, taken just under 74 weeks after starting pembrolizumab. The CDR3: CASSLTSGNYEQYF. DNA of the CDR3: TGTGCCAGCAGCCTAACTAGCGGGAACTACGAGCAGTACTTC.